This T cell receptor beta chain came from a study of blood T cell repertoires in COVID-19. At the level of the study: Donors in the United States, Italy and Spain gave samples during acute or convalescent COVID-19.

V shed 0 bases and J 5 bases; nucleotides not matched to a gene: 7. The CDR3 covers 16 residues. In germline, CDR1 is MGHRA, CDR2 YSYEKL. Source study methods: From reference gene primer amplification, estimates of nucleated cell counts were derived. Profiling relied on immunoSEQ multiplex PCR, and the TCRdb table lists in-frame clones only, not all of them. V and J calls plus clone size are reproduced from that table; the DNA served to infer D and trimming. The sample consists of 65,000 to 75,000 clones, roughly 84% of them appearing once. J is TRBJ2-5 and V is TRBV4-1, with 9 bases that match TRBD1. Source material: peripheral blood. The source of this sequence is a woman aged 60-75 years with acute or convalescent COVID-19. The CDR3 DNA reads as TGCGCCAGCAGCCAAGATAGGAACAGGGGGCTGGAGACCCAGTACTTC. The encoded protein is CASSQDRNRGLETQYF.